These 32 T cell receptor beta chains were sequenced from one sample in a study of blood T cells in healthy people across ages. Primed by a sample-barcoded 5' primer and a J-beta primer mix, a second PCR proceeded for about 6 to 12 cycles. Each CDR3 protein gets one entry after TCRdb re-called the 5' RACE reads with MiXCR. The profile shows some 1.5 million distinct CDR3 sequences, roughly 43% of them singletons. Sequencing used blood. These receptor sequences come from a young woman in good health.

The sample holds a few counts of this clonotype. The chain couples TRBV5-1 to TRBJ2-1, with 9 nucleotides matching TRBD2. The CDR3 loop spans 18 amino acids. Per germline, CDR1 SGHRS and CDR2 YFSETQ. J lost 0 bases, V lost 0 bases, and 7 bases had no gene match. This chain's CDR3 is CASSLEVSGSSSYNEQFF. CDR3 nucleotides: TGCGCCAGCAGCTTGGAGGTTAGCGGGAGCAGCTCCTACAATGAGCAGTTCTTC.

This clonotype was picked up a small number of times. The CDR3 DNA is TGCAGTGTTCGAAAGGGGAAGTTTAACTATGGCTACACCTTC. Protein: CSVRKGKFNYGYTF. The chain joins TRBV20-1 to TRBJ1-2, with D perhaps matching TRBD1 (5 bases). This CDR3 is built from 14 residues. The ends were cut back, 7 bases at V and 1 base at J, with 16 bases in the middle. From germline, CDR1 is DFQATT and CDR2 SNEGSKA (reference sequence).

This clonotype came up a few times. V is TRBV12-5 and J is TRBJ1-5; no reliable D call. Trimming took 8 bases from V and 3 from J, leaving 8 bases between them. CDR1 and CDR2 (germline): LGHNT, FRNRAP. The CDR3 sequence is 12 residues long. The CDR3 is CASSEPNQPQHF. The CDR3 DNA follows: TGTGCTAGTTCCGAGCCCAATCAGCCCCAGCATTTT.

The chain employs TRBV7-9 and TRBJ2-2; D gene uncertain. Trimming cost V 5 bases and J 1 base, with 11 bases left between them. Germline values: CDR1 SEHNR, CDR2 FQNEAQ (reference sequence). The CDR3 totals 15 residues. CDR3 in DNA: TGTGCCAGCAGCCCTAAGGGTGTGAACACCGGGGAGCTGTTTTTT. Its protein is CASSPKGVNTGELFF.

The chain combines TRBV20-1 with TRBJ2-3; 8 positions match TRBD1. Germline V gene sequence: CDR1 DFQATT, CDR2 SNEGSKA (reference sequence). V trimming: 4 bases; J trimming: 1 base; junction bases outside the gene matches: 4. This CDR3 is 14 amino acids long. This chain's CDR3 is CSAKQGARTDTQYF. DNA of the CDR3: TGCAGTGCTAAGCAGGGGGCCCGCACAGATACGCAGTATTTT.

This CDR3 reads CASQGVSGSYNEQFF. The DNA for the CDR3 is TGTGCCAGCCAGGGGGTCTCAGGGTCCTACAATGAGCAGTTCTTC. The chain has TRBV25-1 and TRBJ2-1, with 7 bases that match TRBD1. After removal of 8 bases from V and 1 base from J, the junction contained 8 bases not matched to a gene. Germline CDR1 and CDR2: MGHDK and SYGVNS. CDR3 size: 15 residues.

The V gene is TRBV6-1, the J gene TRBJ2-7; D is possibly TRBD1 (5 bases). Germline values: CDR1 MNHNS, CDR2 SASEGT. CDR3 size: 15 residues. The V and J ends lost 5 bases and 0 bases respectively, with 14 bases between them. The chain's CDR3 is CASSSRALSSYEQYF. CDR3 in DNA: TGTGCCAGCAGTTCCAGGGCCCTCAGCTCCTACGAGCAGTACTTC.

The table lists this clonotype with a few counts. This chain joins TRBV6-2 or TRBV6-3 and TRBJ2-7; the D gene is possibly TRBD2 (6 bases). The CDR3 has 12 residues. V was clipped by 2 bases and J by 8 bases, with 10 bases between them. Germline CDR1 MNHEY, CDR2 SVGEGT. The CDR3 DNA sequence: TGTGCCAGCAGTTACACCGGAGGGAAGCAGTACTTC. Translating it yields CASSYTGGKQYF.

The V call is TRBV4-3, the J call TRBJ2-1; D is unresolved. Trimming stripped 2 bases from V and 6 bases from J, with 17 bases between. The V gene's germline CDR1 is LGHNA and CDR2 YSLEER. This CDR3 has 16 amino acids. The CDR3 is CASSQYPGLNRNEQFF. CDR3 in DNA: TGCGCCAGCAGCCAATACCCGGGCCTCAATCGCAATGAGCAGTTCTTC.

V is TRBV4-3 and J is TRBJ2-2; perhaps TRBD1 as D (5 bases). Germline V lookup: CDR1 LGHNA, CDR2 YSLEER. V gave up 0 bases and J gave up 8 bases, with 19 bases separating them. The CDR3 is 17 residues long. CDR3 nucleotides: TGCGCCAGCAGCCAAGAGCACAGGCTTGATGGGTTGGGGGAGCTGTTTTTT. Encoded protein: CASSQEHRLDGLGELFF.

V usage is TRBV11-2 and J usage is TRBJ2-3; possible D gene TRBD2, 5 bases. Per germline, CDR1 SGHAT and CDR2 FQNNGV. V was shortened by 4 bases and J by 0 bases, with 14 bases between the two germline ends. The CDR3 is made up of 16 amino acids. This CDR3 is CASSSLGGGSTDTQYF. The DNA of the CDR3 is TGTGCCAGCAGCTCCCTGGGCGGAGGCAGCACAGATACGCAGTATTTT.

In the case of this clonotype: Mismatch with germline at one junction end may stem from a read error. This chain connects TRBV20-1 to TRBJ2-1, with 10 bases that match TRBD2. The CDR3 has 14 amino acids. Per germline, CDR1 DFQATT and CDR2 SNEGSKA (reference sequence). In DNA, the CDR3 is TGCAGTCCTAGGGGGGGGACTAGCGTCTACGAGCAGTTCTTC. Translation gives CSPRGGTSVYEQFF.

CDR3 loop: CASSLARAKETQFF. In DNA form, the CDR3 reads TGTGCCAGCAGCTTAGCACGGGCGAAAGAGACCCAGTTCTTC. The chain joins TRBV7-2 to TRBJ2-1; D remains ambiguous. The germline V gene has CDR1 SGHTA and CDR2 FQGNSA. Trimming shortened V by 0 bases and J by 13 bases, and 16 bases separated the two germline ends. The CDR3 covers 14 residues.

The sample holds one count of this clonotype. V and J are TRBV3-1 and TRBJ1-2; D is unresolved. Looked up from germline, CDR1 is LGHDT and CDR2 is YNNKEL (reference sequence). Trimming left V 4 bases short and J 4 bases short, with 13 bases between. This CDR3 contains 14 residues. CDR3 residues: CASSPLEGFYGYTF. CDR3 nucleotides: TGTGCCAGCAGCCCCTTGGAGGGCTTCTATGGCTACACCTTC. Full variable domain (outside the CDR3, taken from reference TRBV3-1 and TRBJ1-2): DTAVSQTPKYLVTQMGNDKSIKCEQNLGHDTMYWYKQDSKKFLKIMFSYNNKELIINETVPNRFSPKSPDKAHLNLHINSLELGDSAVYFCASSPLEGFYGYTFGSGTRLTVV.

The chain joins TRBV29-1 to TRBJ1-2; tentative D call: TRBD1 (5 bases). Germline V lookup: CDR1 SQVTM, CDR2 ANQGSEA. The CDR3 has 16 residues. CDR3: CKPDIGRAPVVCGYTF. As DNA, the CDR3 is TGCAAGCCGGACATAGGTAGGGCTCCTGTCGTATGTGGCTACACCTTC.

This clonotype was detected a few times. The J gene is TRBJ2-5, the V gene TRBV28; perhaps TRBD2 as D (5 bases). The J call is in doubt because the DNA end fits TRBJ2-7 better. CDR3 length: 12 residues. From germline, CDR1 is MDHEN and CDR2 SYDVKM. The CDR3 sequence: CASRQTMYEQYF. CDR3 in DNA: TGTGCCAGCAGGCAGACTATGTACGAGCAGTACTTC.

The chain couples TRBV7-2 to TRBJ2-1; tentative D call: TRBD1 (7 bases). The J call could be wrong; TRBJ2-7 is a better fit for the DNA end. CDR1 is SGHTA, CDR2 FQGNSA, per germline. The CDR3 totals 15 residues. As DNA, the CDR3 is TGTGCCAGCAGCTCAGGGGGGACCTACTACAATGAGCAGTACTTC. Translating gives CASSSGGTYYNEQYF.

CDR3 residues: CMISGEDNEQFF. The CDR3 DNA reads TGCATGATAAGCGGGGAGGACAATGAGCAGTTCTTC. The chain carries TRBV20-1 and TRBJ2-1, with 7 bases that match TRBD2. The germline gives CDR1 DFQATT, CDR2 SNEGSKA (reference sequence). The CDR3 runs 12 residues.

There are a few counts of this clonotype. V is TRBV3-1 and J is TRBJ1-2, with D maybe TRBD1 (6 bases). CDR3 length equals 14 residues. The V gene lost 4 bases and the J gene lost 4 bases, with 13 bases spanning the gap. Germline values: CDR1 LGHDT, CDR2 YNNKEL (reference sequence). The CDR3: CASSLKGGFYGYTF. In DNA form, the CDR3 reads TGTGCCAGCAGCCTAAAGGGGGGGTTCTATGGCTACACCTTC.

This clonotype was counted many times. The junction and the germline gene differ at one end; a read error may be behind it. The V call is TRBV5-1, the J call TRBJ2-1; maybe TRBD2 (7 bases). Germline V gives CDR1 SGHRS, CDR2 YFSETQ. This CDR3 comprises 14 residues. CDR3 in amino acids: CASTRGAAYNEQFF. The CDR3 DNA sequence: TGTGCCAGCACCCGGGGGGCCGCCTACAATGAGCAGTTCTTC.

In this sample, this clonotype turned up a few times. The chain joins TRBV18 to TRBJ2-5; TRBD2 aligns across 9 bases. Losses at the gene ends were 2 bases for V and 0 bases for J; bases not matched to a gene: 4. Germline-derived CDR1 and CDR2 are KGHSH and LQKENI. This CDR3 has 16 amino acids. The chain's CDR3 is CASSPKRGAYQETQYF. Written as DNA, the CDR3 is TGTGCCAGCTCACCAAAGCGGGGGGCGTACCAAGAGACCCAGTACTTC.

The rearrangement links TRBV5-1 to TRBJ2-3, with a weak D call TRBD1 (6 bases). CDR1 is SGHRS and CDR2 is YFSETQ in the germline V gene. V was clipped by 3 bases and J by 5 bases, with 13 bases between them. The CDR3 has 14 amino acids. In DNA, the CDR3 is TGCGCCAGCAGCTGGACAGATAACATAGATACGCAGTATTTT. Amino acid sequence: CASSWTDNIDTQYF.

This clonotype was seen a single time. The gene calls are TRBV20-1 and TRBJ1-2; D remains ambiguous. The CDR3 totals 17 residues. Germline-derived CDR1 and CDR2 are DFQATT and SNEGSKA (reference sequence). Between the trimmed V and J ends, which lost 0 bases and 0 bases, there was a span of 17 bases. CDR3 region: CSARDRSERTPNYGYTF. CDR3 nucleotide sequence: TGCAGTGCTAGAGATCGGTCTGAACGGACCCCTAACTATGGCTACACCTTC.

DNA for the CDR3: TGCAGCGGCTGGCGAGGGGGCGCAGATACGCAGTATTTT. Translating it yields CSGWRGGADTQYF. This chain connects TRBV29-1 to TRBJ2-3; 7 nucleotides match TRBD1. The V gene's germline CDR1 is SQVTM and CDR2 ANQGSEA. Trimming at V came to 7 bases and at J to 4 bases, leaving 8 bases not matched to a gene. The CDR3 spans 13 residues.

This clonotype has more than one count but fewer than ten. V gene TRBV6-2 or TRBV6-3 combines with J gene TRBJ2-7, with TRBD2 as a possible D gene (6 bases). Germline V lookup: CDR1 MNHEY, CDR2 SVGEGT. With 5 bases removed from V and 7 bases from J, the gap between germline ends came to 12 bases. The CDR3 consists of 12 residues. The CDR3 protein is CASSNPAGEQYF. The DNA for the CDR3 is TGTGCCAGCAGTAACCCGGCGGGGGAGCAGTACTTC.

The genes are TRBV7-2 and TRBJ1-1, with D perhaps matching TRBD1 (5 bases). CDR3 length: 12 amino acids. The germline V gene encodes CDR1 SGHTA and CDR2 FQGNSA. V was pared by 6 bases and J by 10 bases, with 15 bases between. This CDR3 is CASRRGGTGAFF. CDR3 bases: TGTGCCAGCAGGAGAGGAGGGACGGGAGCTTTCTTT.

The chain links TRBV6-6 to TRBJ2-2, with 10 positions matching TRBD2. Germline V lookup: CDR1 MNHNY, CDR2 SVGAGI (reference sequence). The ends lost 6 bases at V and 5 bases at J; junction bases unmatched: 9. The CDR3 totals 16 residues. CDR3 protein: CASSSERGGGTGELFF. In DNA form, the CDR3 reads TGTGCCAGCAGCTCCGAGCGGGGGGGAGGGACCGGGGAGCTGTTTTTT.

This clonotype was counted a few times. V usage is TRBV10-1 and J usage is TRBJ2-5; a possible D gene is TRBD1 (7 bases). Germline V gives CDR1 WNHNN, CDR2 SYGVQD (reference sequence). The CDR3 covers 13 residues. The V and J ends lost 6 bases and 3 bases respectively, with 11 bases between them. Written as DNA, the CDR3 is TGCGCCAGCAGCGCGGGACAGAAAGAGACCCAGTACTTC. As protein: CASSAGQKETQYF.

V gene TRBV29-1 combines with J gene TRBJ2-5, with D possibly TRBD2 on 6 matching bases. Germline CDR1 and CDR2: SQVTM and ANQGSEA. Trimming stripped 3 bases from V and 2 bases from J, with 13 bases between. The CDR3 has 14 residues. Written as DNA, the CDR3 is TGCAGCGTTGACCCCTGGGGAGGACAAGAGACCCAGTACTTC. Amino acid sequence: CSVDPWGGQETQYF.

The chain combines TRBV27 with TRBJ1-2; D might be TRBD1 (6 bases). V shed 6 bases and J shed 3 bases, with 17 bases lying between them. CDR3 length: 15 amino acids. Germline loops: CDR1 MNHEY, CDR2 SMNVEV (reference sequence). The CDR3 reads CASSRGTTRDYGYTF. The CDR3 DNA reads TGTGCCAGCAGCCGGGGGACAACACGGGACTATGGCTACACCTTC.

This chain connects TRBV20-1 to TRBJ2-3; 10 nucleotides line up with TRBD2. This CDR3 contains 16 residues. Germline assignment: CDR1 DFQATT and CDR2 SNEGSKA (reference sequence). J lost 4 bases, V lost 6 bases, and 13 bases had no gene match. The CDR3 reads CSALGGSGGYADTQYF. Written as DNA, the CDR3 is TGCAGTGCCCTGGGGGGTAGCGGGGGGTACGCAGATACGCAGTATTTT.

Note on this clonotype: Germline and junction disagree at one end, which may indicate a read error. The CDR3 coding sequence is TGTACCAGCAGCCCCTACATCGGGACAGGGGGTGGTGGCTACACCTTC. This translates into CTSSPYIGTGGGGYTF. V is TRBV12-3 or TRBV12-4 and J is TRBJ1-2, with 11 positions matching TRBD1. This CDR3 spans 16 amino acids.